The clone carrying this T cell receptor (beta chain) came up once. What it binds is unknown. These data belong to a study of CD8 T cell repertoires and HIV-1 epitope variants. For the study at large: Tested: three Gag epitope families, Nef HW9 and YT9. 1M T cells were kept uncultured as a baseline.

Study outcomes and limitations: Only beta chains were identified, marking proliferation to antigen, not function.

CDR1 MDHEN and CDR2 SYDVKM come from the germline V gene. The V gene end was trimmed by 8 bases and the J gene end by 7 bases; junction bases not matched to a gene: 13. There are 15 residues in the CDR3. The data were produced by immunoSEQ multiplex PCR, yet TCRdb's version contains in-frame clones alone and is incomplete. Of some 3,000 clones listed, less than 70% are singletons. V gene TRBV28 combines with J gene TRBJ1-4; TRBD1 matches at 7 bases. The specimen was cultured CD8+ T cells derived from PBMCs. This TCR derives from a male donor with HIV. CDR3 residues: CASESGQGVAEKLFF. The CDR3 coding sequence is TGTGCCAGCGAAAGTGGTCAGGGGGTGGCTGAAAAACTGTTTTTT.